This T cell receptor beta chain was documented in a study of T cell repertoires in cytomegalovirus infection (dated by TCRdb to between 2018 and 2020). Study-level background: Donor HLA type was relevant to the analysis, because carriage of CMV infection together with the matching HLA type was indicated by public TCR beta signatures. Paper-wide results and their limitations: The ex vivo response was dominated by HLA-C-restricted CMV-specific TCR beta clonotypes, which also provided the single most frequent clonotype in two of eight donors. In both this cohort and an independent cohort of approximately 350 donors, the cumulative frequency of public TCR beta family members distinguished carriers of CMV infection plus the relevant HLA type.

TCRdb records Illumina HiSeq 1500 as the sequencer. TCRdb's own reprocessing of the public reads used fastp at Q25 and MiXCR and kept productive beta chains. Every CDR3 protein is listed once, alongside the most common genes and DNA of its rows. This sample comprises roughly 240,000 distinct CDR3 sequences, about 5.9% of them detected only once. About 6% of the sample goes to the ten largest clones. This clonotype showed up many times. No cognate antigen has been identified for it. No per-base quality is available; no much larger clone lies one base away. The CDR3 goes from the cysteine to the phenylalanine over 17 residues. Only the CDR3 region is kept as DNA, spanning 51 bases read in frame from base 1. Compared with germline, V lacks 1 base and J lacks 5 bases; bases without a gene match: 10. The germline V gene encodes CDR1 SGHTA and CDR2 FQGNSA.

The sequence was collected from a human donor in good health (CMV status not recorded). Some clones in this sample may be carry-over from other donors' samples. The chain uses TRBV7-2 and TRBJ2-5; the central 10 bases match TRBD2. The sample taken for sequencing was PBMCs. The CDR3 here reads CASSLGALAGVKETQYF. The DNA is TGTGCCAGCAGCTTAGGAGCCCTAGCGGGGGTGAAGGAGACCCAGTACTTC.